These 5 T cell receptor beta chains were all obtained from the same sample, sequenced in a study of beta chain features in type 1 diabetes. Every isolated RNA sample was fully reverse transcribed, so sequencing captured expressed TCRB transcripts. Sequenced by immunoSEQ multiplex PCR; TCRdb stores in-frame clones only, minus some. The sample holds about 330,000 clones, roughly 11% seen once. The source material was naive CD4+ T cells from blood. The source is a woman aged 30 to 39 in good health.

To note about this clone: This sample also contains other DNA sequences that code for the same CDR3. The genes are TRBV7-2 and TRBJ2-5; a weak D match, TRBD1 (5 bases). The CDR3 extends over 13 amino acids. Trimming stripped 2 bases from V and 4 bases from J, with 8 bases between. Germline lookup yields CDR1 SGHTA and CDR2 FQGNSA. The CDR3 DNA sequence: TGTGCCAGCAGCTTAAGGGGTGGAGAGACCCAGTACTTC. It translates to CASSLRGGETQYF.

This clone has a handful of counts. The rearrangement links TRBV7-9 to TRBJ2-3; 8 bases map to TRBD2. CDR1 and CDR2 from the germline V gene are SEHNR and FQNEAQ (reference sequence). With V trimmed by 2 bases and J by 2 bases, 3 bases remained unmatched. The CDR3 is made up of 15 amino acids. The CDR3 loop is CASSLLAGDTDTQYF. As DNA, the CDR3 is TGTGCCAGCAGCTTACTAGCGGGTGACACAGATACGCAGTATTTT.

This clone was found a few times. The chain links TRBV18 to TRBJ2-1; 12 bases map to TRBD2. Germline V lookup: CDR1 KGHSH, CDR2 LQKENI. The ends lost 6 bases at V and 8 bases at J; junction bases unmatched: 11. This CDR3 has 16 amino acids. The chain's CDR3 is CASSLQTSGSIDEQFF. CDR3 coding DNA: TGTGCCAGCTCCCTCCAGACTAGCGGGAGTATCGATGAGCAGTTCTTC.

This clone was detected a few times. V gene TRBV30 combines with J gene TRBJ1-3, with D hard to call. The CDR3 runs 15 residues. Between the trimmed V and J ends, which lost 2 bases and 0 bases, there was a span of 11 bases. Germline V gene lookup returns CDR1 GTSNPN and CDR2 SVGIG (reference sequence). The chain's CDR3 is CAWSRSTSSGNTIYF. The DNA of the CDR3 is TGTGCCTGGAGTCGGTCCACGAGCTCTGGAAACACCATATATTTT.

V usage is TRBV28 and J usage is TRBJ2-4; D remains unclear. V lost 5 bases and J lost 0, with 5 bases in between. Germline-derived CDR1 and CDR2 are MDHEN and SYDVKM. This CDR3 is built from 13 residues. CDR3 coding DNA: TGTGCCAGCAGTCCCCTAGCCAAAAACATTCAGTACTTC. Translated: CASSPLAKNIQYF. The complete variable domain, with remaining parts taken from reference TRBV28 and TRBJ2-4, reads DVKVTQSSRYLVKRTGEKVFLECVQDMDHENMFWYRQDPGLGLRLIYFSYDVKMKEKGDIPEGYSVSREKKERFSLILESASTNQTSMYLCASSPLAKNIQYFGAGTRLSVL.